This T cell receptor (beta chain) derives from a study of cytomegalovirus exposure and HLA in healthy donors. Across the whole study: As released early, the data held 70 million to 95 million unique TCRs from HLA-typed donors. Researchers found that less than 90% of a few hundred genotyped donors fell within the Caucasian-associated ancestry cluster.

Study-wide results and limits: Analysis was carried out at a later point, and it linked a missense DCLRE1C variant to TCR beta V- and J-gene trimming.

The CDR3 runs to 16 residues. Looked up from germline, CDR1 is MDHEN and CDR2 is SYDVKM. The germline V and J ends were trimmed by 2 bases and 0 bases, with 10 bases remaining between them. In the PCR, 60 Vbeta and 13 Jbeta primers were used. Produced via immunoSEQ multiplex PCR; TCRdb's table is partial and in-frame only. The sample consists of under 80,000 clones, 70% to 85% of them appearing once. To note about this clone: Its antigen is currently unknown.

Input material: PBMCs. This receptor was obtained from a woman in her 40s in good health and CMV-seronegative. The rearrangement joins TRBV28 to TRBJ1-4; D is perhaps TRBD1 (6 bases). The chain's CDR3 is CASSLRQATTNEKLFF. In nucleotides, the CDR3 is TGTGCCAGCAGTTTAAGACAGGCCACAACTAATGAAAAACTGTTTTTT.